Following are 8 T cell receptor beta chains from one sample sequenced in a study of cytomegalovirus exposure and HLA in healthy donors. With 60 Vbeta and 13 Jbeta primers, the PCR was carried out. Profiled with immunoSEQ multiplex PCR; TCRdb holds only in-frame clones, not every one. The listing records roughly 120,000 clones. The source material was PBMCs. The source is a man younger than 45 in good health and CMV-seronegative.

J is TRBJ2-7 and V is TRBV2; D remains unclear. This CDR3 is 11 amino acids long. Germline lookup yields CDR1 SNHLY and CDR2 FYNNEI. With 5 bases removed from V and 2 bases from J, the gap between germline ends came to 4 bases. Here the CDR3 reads CASSLPYEQYF. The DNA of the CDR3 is TGTGCCAGCAGTCTCCCCTACGAGCAGTACTTC.

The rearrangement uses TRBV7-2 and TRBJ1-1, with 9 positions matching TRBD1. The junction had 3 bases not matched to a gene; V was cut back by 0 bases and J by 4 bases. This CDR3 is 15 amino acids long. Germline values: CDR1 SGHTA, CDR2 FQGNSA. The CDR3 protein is CASSLADRGGTEAFF. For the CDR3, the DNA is TGTGCCAGCAGCTTAGCGGACAGGGGAGGCACTGAAGCTTTCTTT. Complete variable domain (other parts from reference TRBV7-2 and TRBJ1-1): GAGVSQSPSNKVTEKGKDVELRCDPISGHTALYWYRQSLGQGLEFLIYFQGNSAPDKSGLPSDRFSAERTGGSVSTLTIQRTQQEDSAVYLCASSLADRGGTEAFFGQGTRLTVV.

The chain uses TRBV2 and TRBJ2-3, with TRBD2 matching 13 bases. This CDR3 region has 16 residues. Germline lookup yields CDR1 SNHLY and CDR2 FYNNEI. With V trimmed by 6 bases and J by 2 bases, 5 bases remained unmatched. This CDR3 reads CASSLGLAGTTDTQYF. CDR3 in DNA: TGTGCCAGCAGCTTGGGACTAGCGGGGACCACAGATACGCAGTATTTT.

CDR3 bases: TGCAGCGTTGGGGAGGGCTGGGCCCGGGAAGCTTTCTTT. Protein product: CSVGEGWAREAFF. The chain employs TRBV29-1 and TRBJ1-1; no definite D call. CDR1 and CDR2 (germline): SQVTM, ANQGSEA. Trimming removed 4 bases at V and 8 bases at J, with 17 bases between. The CDR3 contains 13 residues.

The CDR3 nucleotides read TGTGCCACTATGGCCCCCGGGGCGGGATCCTACGAGCAGTACTTC. It is translated as CATMAPGAGSYEQYF. The genes are TRBV19 and TRBJ2-7; tentative D call: TRBD2 (6 bases). This CDR3 is 15 amino acids long. Germline V gene lookup returns CDR1 LNHDA and CDR2 SQIVND (reference sequence). V was shortened by 10 bases and J by 1 base, with 20 bases between the two germline ends.

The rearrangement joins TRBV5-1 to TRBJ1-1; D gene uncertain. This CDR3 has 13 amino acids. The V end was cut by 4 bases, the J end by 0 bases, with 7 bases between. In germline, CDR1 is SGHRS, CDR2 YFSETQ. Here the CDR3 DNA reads TGCGCCAGCAGCCCCGCTATGAACACTGAAGCTTTCTTT. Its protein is CASSPAMNTEAFF.

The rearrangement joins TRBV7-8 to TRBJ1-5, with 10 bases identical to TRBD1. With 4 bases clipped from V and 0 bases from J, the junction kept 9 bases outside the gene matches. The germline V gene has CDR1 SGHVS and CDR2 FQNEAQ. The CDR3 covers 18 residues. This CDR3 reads CASSSGTGVNPSNQPQHF. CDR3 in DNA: TGTGCCAGCAGCTCCGGGACAGGGGTAAATCCTAGCAATCAGCCCCAGCATTTT.

CDR3 region: CASSLAHTEEKLFF. As DNA, the CDR3 is TGCGCCAGCAGCTTGGCACATACGGAGGAAAAACTGTTTTTT. V and J are TRBV5-1 and TRBJ1-4; D uncertain. This CDR3 is 14 amino acids long. V lost 0 bases to trimming and J lost 8 bases, with 11 bases between them. Germline V CDR1 and CDR2: SGHRS, YFSETQ.